This is a list of T cell receptor beta chains from one sample in a study of shared clonotypes between healthy human individuals. The assay was immunoSEQ multiplex PCR, and TCRdb's table has in-frame clones only and misses some. The sample has millions of clones; about 92% are singletons. The material sequenced was naive CD8+ T cells from PBMCs. The receptors shown here come from a man aged 18 to 29 in good health. Some clones in this sample may be carry-over from other donors' samples. CDR3s include the opening cysteine and the closing phenylalanine or tryptophan. D genes are given only for firm matches. Some rows have no size entry. The others give once, few or many, or a class for an expanded clone.

V	J	size	D	DNA	CDR3
TRBV7-9	TRBJ1-1	NA	NA	TGTGCCAGCAGCTTAATCCCGGATACTGAAGCTTTCTTT	CASSLIPDTEAFF
TRBV7-3	TRBJ2-1	NA	TRBD2	TGTGCCAGCAGCTTAGGCGGGACTAGCTTCTACAATGAGCAGTTCTTC	CASSLGGTSFYNEQFF
TRBV28	TRBJ1-2	NA	NA	TGTGCCAGCAGTTTTAAAGCCGAGGGGGGCAGCTATGGCTACACCTTC	CASSFKAEGGSYGYTF
TRBV27	TRBJ2-7	NA	TRBD2	TGTGCCAGCAGTTTAGGCCTAGCGGGAGCCTTTGGCGAGCAGTACTTC	CASSLGLAGAFGEQYF
TRBV5-6	TRBJ2-7	NA	NA	TGTGCCAGCAGCTTGGGCAGGGTGGGGGAGTTCTCCTACGAGCAGTACTTC	CASSLGRVGEFSYEQYF
TRBV4-3	TRBJ2-3	NA	NA	TGCGCCAGCAGCCAAGATTTCCCCGTCCGGTTACCCACAGATACGCAGTATTTT	CASSQDFPVRLPTDTQYF
TRBV4-3	TRBJ2-1	once	NA	TGCGCCAGCAGCCACCTCAGGGGGGATAATGAGCAGTTCTTC	CASSHLRGDNEQFF
TRBV4-1	TRBJ1-5	NA	NA	TGCGCCAGCAGCCAAGATAGGGTTGTTGGCAATCAGCCCCAGCATTTT	CASSQDRVVGNQPQHF
TRBV29-1	TRBJ1-4	NA	NA	TGCAGCGTATATGTGGGGGTGAGGGAAAAACTGTTTTTT	CSVYVGVREKLFF
TRBV7-2	TRBJ2-3	NA	TRBD2	TGTGCCAGCAGCCTTGAGGGGGAACTAGCGGGATTAACAGATACGCAGTATTTT	CASSLEGELAGLTDTQYF
TRBV7-9	TRBJ1-2	few	NA	TGTGCCAGCAGCTTTCGTGGAGCTTCCTATGGCTACACCTTC	CASSFRGASYGYTF
TRBV7-3	TRBJ1-1	few	NA	TGTGCCAGCAGCCCACAGGGCCACACTGAAGCTTTCTTT	CASSPQGHTEAFF
TRBV2	TRBJ2-3	NA	NA	TGTGCCAGCAGTGAATGGAAGGATACGCAGTATTTT	CASSEWKDTQYF
TRBV15	TRBJ2-2	NA	TRBD2	TGTGCCACCAGCAGAGGCCTCCAGCGGGAGGACACCAGCACCGGGGAGCTGTTTTTT	CATSRGLQREDTSTGELFF
TRBV5-4	TRBJ2-5	NA	NA	TGTGCCAGCAGCCGGGCGGAGACCCAGTACTTC	CASSRAETQYF
TRBV27	TRBJ1-5	NA	NA	TGTGCCAGCACTTCTGGAGGTACTCAGCCCCAGCATTTT	CASTSGGTQPQHF
TRBV28	TRBJ2-2	NA	TRBD1	TGTGCCAGCAGTTCCGGGACAGGGGGAACCGGGGAGCTGTTTTTT	CASSSGTGGTGELFF
TRBV10-3	TRBJ1-1	NA	NA	TGTGCCATCAGTGAGCCGGCAGGGCTCCCGAACACTGAAGCTTTCTTT	CAISEPAGLPNTEAFF
TRBV27	TRBJ2-1	NA	TRBD1	TGTGCCAGCAGTTTATCGCAGGGGGAGTTCCACAATGAGCAGTTCTTC	CASSLSQGEFHNEQFF
TRBV27	TRBJ2-3	NA	TRBD1	TGTGCCACCGCCCGGACAGGGGGCAAAGATACGCAGTATTTT	CATARTGGKDTQYF
TRBV15	TRBJ2-7	NA	NA	TGTGCCACCGGGGCGGCGTACACCTACGAGCAGTACTTC	CATGAAYTYEQYF
TRBV29-1	TRBJ2-7	NA	TRBD1	TGCAGCGTTGCCGCTACAGGGGCCCACGAGCAGTACTTC	CSVAATGAHEQYF
TRBV13	TRBJ2-2	NA	NA	TGTGCCAGCAGCTTAGGCCGTAGAGGGCCAGACACCGGGGAGCTGTTTTTT	CASSLGRRGPDTGELFF
TRBV7-9	TRBJ2-7	NA	NA	TGTGCCAGCAGCCGAAGGGAGGGGGACACCTCCAACGAGCAGTACTTC	CASSRREGDTSNEQYF
TRBV7-9	TRBJ2-7	NA	NA	TGTGCCAGCAGCGGCCACTTAGCGTATTTGTACGAGCAGTACTTC	CASSGHLAYLYEQYF
TRBV9	TRBJ2-1	NA	NA	TGTGCCAGCAGCGTAGCGGGAGTTCTCTACAATGAGCAGTTCTTC	CASSVAGVLYNEQFF
TRBV6-5	TRBJ2-7	NA	NA	TGTGCCAGCAGTTACTCGATTGGACGGGTGACCTACGAGCAGTACTTC	CASSYSIGRVTYEQYF
TRBV30	TRBJ2-7	NA	NA	TGTGCCTGGAGTTGGAGCGTGAGCTCCTACGAGCAGTACTTC	CAWSWSVSSYEQYF
TRBV7-2	TRBJ1-4	NA	NA	TGTGCCAGCAGCTTAGGGGGCAGGGCCTCTAATGAAAAACTGTTTTTT	CASSLGGRASNEKLFF
TRBV14	TRBJ2-7	once	NA	TGTGCCAGCAGCATCGACGAAAAGTACTACGAGCAGTACTTC	CASSIDEKYYEQYF